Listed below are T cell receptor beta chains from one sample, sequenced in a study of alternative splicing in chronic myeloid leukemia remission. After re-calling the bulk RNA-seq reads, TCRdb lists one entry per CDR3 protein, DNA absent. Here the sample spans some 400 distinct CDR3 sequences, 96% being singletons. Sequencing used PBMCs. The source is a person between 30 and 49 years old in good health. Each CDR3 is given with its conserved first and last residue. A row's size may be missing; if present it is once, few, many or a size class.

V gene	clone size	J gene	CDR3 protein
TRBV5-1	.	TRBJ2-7	CASSGTSGMYEQYF
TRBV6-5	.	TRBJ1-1	CASSRDRGDTEAFF
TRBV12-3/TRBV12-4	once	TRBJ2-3	CATKIGGGTDTQYF
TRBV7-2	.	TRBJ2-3	CASSLDASGTDTQYF
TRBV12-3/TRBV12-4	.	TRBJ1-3	CASSLPLMGSGNTIYF
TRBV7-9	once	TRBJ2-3	CASSSLGGGTDTQYF
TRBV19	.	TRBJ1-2	CASSKTEFYGYTF
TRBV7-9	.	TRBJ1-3	CASTFSPAQGADTIYF
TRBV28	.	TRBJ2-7	CASTPGQASYEQYF
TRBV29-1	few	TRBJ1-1	CSGTGHLNTEAFF
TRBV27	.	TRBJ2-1	CASSPIVYSEQFF
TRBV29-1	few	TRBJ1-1	CSYLGVYTEAFF
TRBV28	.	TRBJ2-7	CASGTTYEQYF
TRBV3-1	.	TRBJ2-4	CASSQVILGAKNIQYF
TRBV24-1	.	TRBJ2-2	CATSDLHTPQGRTGELFF
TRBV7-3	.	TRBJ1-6	CASSSGTENSPLHF
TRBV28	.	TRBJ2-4	CASRAGPSNIQYF
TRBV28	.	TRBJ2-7	CASSFPSTGGSYEQYF
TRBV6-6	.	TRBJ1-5	CASSYQTGSNQPQHF
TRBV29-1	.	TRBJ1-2	CSVEGGNEGYTF
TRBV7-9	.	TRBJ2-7	CASSYRGQPPYEQYF
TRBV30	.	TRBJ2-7	CAFSAEATEQYF
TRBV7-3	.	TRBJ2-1	CASSLTGDRYNEQFF
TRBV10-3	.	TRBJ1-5	CAIGKGYSNQPQHF
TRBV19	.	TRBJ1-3	CASTRDNGNTIYF
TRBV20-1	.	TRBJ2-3	CSAPAGLAGIPDTQYF
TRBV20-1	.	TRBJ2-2	CSAKTPWNTGELFF
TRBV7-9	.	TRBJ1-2	CASSLGTTAGYTF
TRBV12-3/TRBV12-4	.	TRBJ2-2	CASFNRGRGTTGELFF
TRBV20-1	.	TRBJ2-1	CSARTYNEQFF
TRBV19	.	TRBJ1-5	CASSIEALGQPQHF
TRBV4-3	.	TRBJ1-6	CASSPWTGPFFPLHF